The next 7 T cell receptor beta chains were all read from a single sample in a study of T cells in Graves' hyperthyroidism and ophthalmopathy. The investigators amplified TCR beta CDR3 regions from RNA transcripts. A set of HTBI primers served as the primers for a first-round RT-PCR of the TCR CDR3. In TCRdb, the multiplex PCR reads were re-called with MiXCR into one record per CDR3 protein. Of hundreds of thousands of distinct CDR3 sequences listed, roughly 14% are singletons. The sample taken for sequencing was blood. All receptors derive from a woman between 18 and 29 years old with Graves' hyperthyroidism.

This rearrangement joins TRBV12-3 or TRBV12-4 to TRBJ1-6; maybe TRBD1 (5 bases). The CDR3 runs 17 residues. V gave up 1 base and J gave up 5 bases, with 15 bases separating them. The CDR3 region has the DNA TGTGCCAGCAGTTTAGTGGCTTGGGGGTTGAATAATTCACCCCTCCACTTT. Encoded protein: CASSLVAWGLNNSPLHF.

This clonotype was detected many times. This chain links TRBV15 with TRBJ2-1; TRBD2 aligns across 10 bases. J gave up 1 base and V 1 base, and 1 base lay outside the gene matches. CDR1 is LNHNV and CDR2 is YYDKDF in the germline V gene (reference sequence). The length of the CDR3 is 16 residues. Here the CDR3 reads CATSRVAGGSYNEQFF. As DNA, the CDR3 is TGTGCCACCAGCAGAGTAGCGGGAGGATCCTACAATGAGCAGTTCTTC. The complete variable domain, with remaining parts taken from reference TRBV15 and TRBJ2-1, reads DAMVIQNPRYQVTQFGKPVTLSCSQTLNHNVMYWYQQKSSQAPKLLFHYYDKDFNNEADTPDNFQSRRPNTSFCFLDIRSPGLGDTAMYLCATSRVAGGSYNEQFFGPGTRLTVL.

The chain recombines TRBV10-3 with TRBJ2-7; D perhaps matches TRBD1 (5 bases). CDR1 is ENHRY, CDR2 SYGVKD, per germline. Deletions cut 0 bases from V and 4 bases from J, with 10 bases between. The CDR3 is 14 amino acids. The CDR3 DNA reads TGTGCCATCAGTGAGTCCCAAAGGGGTTACGAGCAGTACTTC. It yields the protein CAISESQRGYEQYF.

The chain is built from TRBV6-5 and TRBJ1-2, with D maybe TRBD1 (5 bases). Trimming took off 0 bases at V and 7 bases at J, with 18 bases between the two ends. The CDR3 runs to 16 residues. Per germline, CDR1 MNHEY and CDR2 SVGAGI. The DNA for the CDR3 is TGTGCCAGCAGTTACTCTAACAGGATCTTGGACGGTGGCTACACCTTC. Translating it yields CASSYSNRILDGGYTF.

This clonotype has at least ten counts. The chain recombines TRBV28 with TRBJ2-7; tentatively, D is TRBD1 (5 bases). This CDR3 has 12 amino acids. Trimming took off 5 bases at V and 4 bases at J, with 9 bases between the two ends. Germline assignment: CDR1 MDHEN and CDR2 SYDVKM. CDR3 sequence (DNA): TGTGCCAGCAGTCTACAGGAGTACGAGCAGTACTTC. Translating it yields CASSLQEYEQYF.

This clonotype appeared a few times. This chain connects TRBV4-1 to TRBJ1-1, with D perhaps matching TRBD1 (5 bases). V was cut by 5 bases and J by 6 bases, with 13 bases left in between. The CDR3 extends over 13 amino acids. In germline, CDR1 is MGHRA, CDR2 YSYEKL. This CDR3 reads CASSGGSGPEAFF. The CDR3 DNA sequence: TGCGCCAGCAGCGGGGGGTCCGGCCCTGAAGCTTTCTTT.

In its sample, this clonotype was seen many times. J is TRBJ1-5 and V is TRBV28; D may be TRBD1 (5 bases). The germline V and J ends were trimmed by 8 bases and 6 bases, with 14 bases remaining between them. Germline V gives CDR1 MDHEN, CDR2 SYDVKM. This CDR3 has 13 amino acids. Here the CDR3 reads CASFWGGSQPQHF. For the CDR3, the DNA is TGTGCCAGCTTCTGGGGGGGTAGTCAGCCCCAGCATTTT.